The 20 T cell receptor beta chains below come from one sample, sequenced in a study of lymphopenia after photon versus proton radiotherapy. Libraries were prepared by immunoSEQ multiplex PCR; TCRdb keeps only in-frame clonotypes and omits some of them. This table has approximately 45,000 clones, 85% appearing once. The specimen was peripheral blood, collected from a patient treated with photon-based radiotherapy. Every receptor here comes from a middle-aged man with gastric cancer.

With respect to this clone: Distinct nucleotide sequences in the sample also encode this CDR3. The J gene is TRBJ1-3, the V gene TRBV4-1; D is ambiguous. The ends were cut back, 0 bases at V and 7 bases at J, with 4 bases in the middle. The CDR3 consists of 12 residues. Germline V gene lookup returns CDR1 MGHRA and CDR2 YSYEKL. CDR3 in DNA: TGCGCCAGCAGCCAAGAGGGTAACACCATATATTTT. Translation gives CASSQEGNTIYF.

The J gene is TRBJ1-2, the V gene TRBV7-8, with a possible D match to TRBD1 (6 bases). Per the germline V gene, CDR1 is SGHVS and CDR2 is FQNEAQ. V shed 5 bases and J shed 4 bases, with 11 bases lying between them. The CDR3 is 13 residues long. The CDR3 loop is CASSQGGVYGYTF. The CDR3 nucleotides are TGTGCCAGCAGCCAAGGGGGGGTCTATGGCTACACCTTC.

The rearrangement uses TRBV5-1 and TRBJ2-7; the match to TRBD2 covers 11 bases. V lost 6 bases to trimming and J lost 3 bases; unmatched junction nucleotides: 5. Germline V gives CDR1 SGHRS, CDR2 YFSETQ. The CDR3 covers 14 residues. CDR3 in amino acids: CASTSGTSGYEQYF. The CDR3 DNA follows: TGCGCCAGCACCTCCGGGACTAGCGGCTACGAGCAGTACTTC.

The rearrangement joins TRBV6-1 to TRBJ1-4; D perhaps matches TRBD1 (6 bases). Germline CDR1 MNHNS, CDR2 SASEGT. CDR3 size: 16 residues. V lost 4 bases, J lost 5 bases, and 17 bases lay in between. CDR3 amino acids: CASSARGWGPNEKLFF. CDR3 DNA: TGTGCCAGCAGTGCGCGGGGCTGGGGGCCGAATGAAAAACTGTTTTTT.

J is TRBJ2-3 and V is TRBV9; D call uncertain. The CDR3 contains 14 residues. V was trimmed by 0 bases and J by 9 bases, leaving 14 bases between them. Looked up from germline, CDR1 is SGDLS and CDR2 is YYNGEE. As DNA, the CDR3 is TGTGCCAGCAGCGTAGCTGAGTTAGCTGGGACGCAGTATTTT. It yields the protein CASSVAELAGTQYF.

V and J are TRBV19 and TRBJ1-3; 7 nucleotides line up with TRBD1. This CDR3 contains 16 residues. The V gene's germline CDR1 is LNHDA and CDR2 SQIVND (reference sequence). With V trimmed by 5 bases and J by 2 bases, 9 bases remained unmatched. CDR3 sequence reads: CASSSFQTGAGNTIYF. As DNA, the CDR3 is TGTGCCAGTAGTTCCTTTCAAACAGGGGCTGGAAACACCATATATTTT.

This chain connects TRBV18 to TRBJ2-4; 8 bases match TRBD1. CDR3 length equals 14 residues. With 6 bases clipped from V and 6 bases from J, the junction kept 7 bases outside the gene matches. Germline CDR1 reads KGHSH; CDR2 reads LQKENI. The CDR3 coding sequence is TGTGCCAGCTCTCAAGACAGGGGATCAAACATTCAGTACTTC. Protein product: CASSQDRGSNIQYF.

The gene calls are TRBV25-1 and TRBJ2-3; 7 bases align to TRBD1. Germline CDR1 reads MGHDK; CDR2 reads SYGVNS. J lost 5 bases, V lost 6 bases, and 11 bases had no gene match. The CDR3 spans 15 residues. CDR3 amino acids: CASSRVGGAGDTQYF. The CDR3 DNA sequence: TGTGCCAGCAGCAGAGTAGGGGGCGCGGGAGATACGCAGTATTTT.

The chain couples TRBV7-9 to TRBJ2-7; TRBD1 matches 9 bases. Looked up from germline, CDR1 is SEHNR and CDR2 is FQNEAQ (reference sequence). The CDR3 spans 14 residues. The J segment lost 5 bases and the V segment lost 6 bases, leaving 8 bases of the junction unmatched. The CDR3 region has the DNA TGTGCCAGCAGTTCCGGGACAGGGAGCAACGAGCAGTACTTC. This encodes CASSSGTGSNEQYF.

This chain uses TRBV5-1 with TRBJ1-4; D is undetermined. Trimming shortened V by 4 bases and J by 0 bases, and 13 bases separated the two germline ends. The germline V gene has CDR1 SGHRS and CDR2 YFSETQ. CDR3 length: 16 residues. CDR3 DNA sequence: TGCGCCAGCAGCATTCGGGAGGTTGCAACTAATGAAAAACTGTTTTTT. The encoded protein is CASSIREVATNEKLFF.

J is TRBJ2-1 and V is TRBV30; no definite D call. V gave up 2 bases and J gave up 7 bases, with 6 bases separating them. The CDR3 runs 11 residues. Per germline, CDR1 GTSNPN and CDR2 SVGIG (reference sequence). CDR3 region: CAWSWANEQFF. CDR3 DNA sequence: TGTGCCTGGAGTTGGGCGAATGAGCAGTTCTTC.

V and J are TRBV5-1 and TRBJ1-4, with D possibly matching TRBD1 (5 bases). V shed 0 bases and J shed 11 bases, with 14 bases lying between them. CDR3 length equals 14 residues. Germline CDR1 and CDR2: SGHRS and YFSETQ. CDR3 sequence reads: CASSLGDSRGKLFF. CDR3 in DNA: TGCGCCAGCAGCTTGGGGGACTCACGGGGTAAACTGTTTTTT.

The CDR3 region has the DNA TGCGCCAGCAGCTTGGAAGGGTCGGCGAGCGAGCAGTACTTC. As protein: CASSLEGSASEQYF. The chain joins TRBV5-1 to TRBJ2-7; no definite D call. This CDR3 spans 14 amino acids. Germline V gene sequence: CDR1 SGHRS, CDR2 YFSETQ. Trimming took off 0 bases at V and 6 bases at J, with 13 bases between the two ends.

The gene calls are TRBV5-1 and TRBJ1-1, with D hard to call. With 4 bases removed from V and 3 bases from J, the gap between germline ends came to 7 bases. Per the germline V gene, CDR1 is SGHRS and CDR2 is YFSETQ. The CDR3 extends over 12 amino acids. This CDR3 reads CASSLGYTEAFF. In nucleotides, the CDR3 is TGCGCCAGCAGCCTCGGATACACTGAAGCTTTCTTT.

The rearrangement joins TRBV5-6 to TRBJ1-5, with no clear D. Per the germline V gene, CDR1 is SGHDT and CDR2 is YYEEEE. Trimming stripped 1 base from V and 1 base from J, with 3 bases between. The CDR3 loop spans 13 amino acids. The CDR3 bases are TGTGCCAGCAGCTTGCGGAGCAATCAGCCCCAGCATTTT. This gives the protein CASSLRSNQPQHF.

This sequence joins TRBV11-2 and TRBJ2-7, with 13 bases that match TRBD2. This CDR3 has 15 residues. The V gene end was trimmed by 5 bases and the J gene end by 1 base; junction bases not matched to a gene: 2. Per the germline V gene, CDR1 is SGHAT and CDR2 is FQNNGV. The CDR3, as DNA: TGTGCCAGCAGCCAGACTAGCGGGGGGTCCTACGAGCAGTACTTC. This codes for CASSQTSGGSYEQYF.

The chain links TRBV7-3 to TRBJ2-5; 7 bases line up with TRBD1. Germline CDR1 and CDR2: SGHTA and FQGTGA. The CDR3 has 13 residues. Trimming removed 5 bases from V and 5 bases from J; junction bases left unmatched: 5. CDR3 amino acids: CASSQGQRETQYF. CDR3 in DNA: TGTGCCAGCAGCCAGGGACAGCGGGAGACCCAGTACTTC.

The V call is TRBV7-2, the J call TRBJ1-2; a weak D match, TRBD1 (5 bases). Trimming took 4 bases from V and 8 from J, leaving 14 bases between them. The CDR3 has 13 residues. The germline CDR1 and CDR2 sequences are SGHTA and FQGNSA. This CDR3 reads CASSSNRRLGYTF. CDR3 bases: TGTGCCAGCAGCTCGAACAGGCGCCTCGGCTACACCTTC.

V usage is TRBV7-9 and J usage is TRBJ1-1; 7 bases line up with TRBD1. Per germline, CDR1 SEHNR and CDR2 FQNEAQ (reference sequence). J was trimmed by 0 bases and V by 5 bases; bases with no gene match: 3. The CDR3 loop spans 14 amino acids. CDR3 region: CASSRGQLNTEAFF. CDR3 sequence (DNA): TGTGCCAGCAGCCGGGGACAGCTGAACACTGAAGCTTTCTTT.

The chain recombines TRBV4-3 with TRBJ2-1; 12 bases match TRBD2. The CDR3 extends over 17 amino acids. Germline CDR1 LGHNA, CDR2 YSLEER. The V segment lost 4 bases and the J segment 8 bases; nucleotides outside the gene matches: 12. CDR3 coding DNA: TGCGCCAGCAGCCCCGGACTAGCGGGGCCCTCCCGCGATGAGCAGTTCTTC. Its protein is CASSPGLAGPSRDEQFF.